A selection of T cell receptor beta chains follows, all from one sample in a study of T-cell reconstitution after alpha-beta-depleted transplantation in children. TCRdb independently ran MiXCR on the PCR reads; one entry per CDR3 protein. The sample includes approximately 340,000 distinct CDR3 sequences, around 10% of them seen just once. The specimen comprised PBMCs from the stem cell graft donor, sampled from the stem cell graft. These receptors were obtained from a human donor who donated a stem cell graft to a child with acute lymphoblastic leukemia. Each CDR3 is given with its conserved first and last residue. D genes are given only for firm matches. The size entry is marked missing in some rows and otherwise reads once, few, many or a size class.

>TRBD1|TRBJ2-1|few|TRBV15
CATSRKGAGREQFF
TGTGCCACCAGCAGGAAGGGGGCAGGGCGTGAGCAGTTCTTC
>.|TRBJ2-3|few|TRBV11-2
CASSSGAGRDTQYF
TGTGCCAGCAGCTCCGGGGCTGGACGAGATACGCAGTATTTT
>TRBD1|TRBJ2-7|few|TRBV3-1
CASSLPGGCYEQYF
TGTGCCAGCAGCCTACCAGGGGGCTGTTACGAGCAGTACTTC
>.|TRBJ2-3|.|TRBV2
CAGFTTILGDTQYF
TGTGCCGGGTTTACGACTATCCTGGGGGATACGCAGTATTTT
>TRBD2|TRBJ2-2|many|TRBV7-3
CASSLTGTSGTGELFF
TGTGCCAGCAGCTTAACAGGGACTAGCGGCACCGGGGAGCTGTTTTTT
>TRBD1|TRBJ1-3|.|TRBV18
CASSPSTGDHSGNTIYF
TGTGCCAGCTCACCAAGCACAGGGGACCACTCTGGAAACACCATATATTTT
>.|TRBJ1-6|.|TRBV7-7
CASSLAPTGPDTNSPLHF
TGTGCTAGCAGCTTAGCGCCCACGGGGCCGGACACAAATTCACCCCTCCACTTT
>TRBD2|TRBJ2-7|few|TRBV6-1
CASMGGTSGKYEQYF
TGTGCCAGCATGGGGGGGACTAGCGGGAAGTACGAGCAGTACTTC
>.|TRBJ2-5|many|TRBV7-9
CASSLNRVSPETQYF
TGTGCCAGCAGCCTAAACAGGGTATCTCCAGAGACCCAGTACTTC
>.|TRBJ2-5|.|TRBV7-2
CASSQVGGQETQYF
TGTGCCAGCAGCCAAGTAGGTGGCCAAGAGACCCAGTACTTC
>.|TRBJ2-3|many|TRBV15
CATSRELAESTDTQYF
TGTGCCACCAGCAGAGAATTAGCGGAAAGCACAGATACGCAGTATTTT
>TRBD2|TRBJ2-1|.|TRBV27
CATRRGASGSNEQFF
TGTGCCACCCGGCGTGGGGCCAGCGGGAGTAATGAGCAGTTCTTC
>.|TRBJ1-1|.|TRBV10-3
CAISEGRPNTEAFF
TGTGCCATCAGTGAAGGTCGGCCGAACACTGAAGCTTTCTTT
>TRBD1|TRBJ2-5|few|TRBV29-1
CSVTGQGSVETQYF
TGCAGCGTGACTGGACAGGGGAGCGTTGAGACCCAGTACTTC
>TRBD2|TRBJ2-1|few|TRBV3-1
CASSQDGGVGSEQFF
TGTGCCAGCAGCCAAGACGGGGGGGTAGGGTCTGAGCAGTTCTTC
>.|TRBJ1-5|.|TRBV5-5
CASSFDGGEGQPQHF
TGTGCCAGCAGCTTCGATGGGGGCGAGGGTCAGCCCCAGCATTTT
>.|TRBJ2-7|few|TRBV19
CASSSARGYEQYF
TGTGCCAGTAGTTCAGCAAGGGGGTACGAGCAGTACTTC
>.|TRBJ2-6|.|TRBV12-3/TRBV12-4
CASSLIPLSHQPSGANVLTF
TGTGCCAGCAGTTTAATCCCCCTCTCACATCAACCCTCTGGGGCCAACGTCCTGACTTTC
>.|TRBJ1-2|many|TRBV7-6
CASSTHPYDRWNYGYTF
TGTGCCAGCAGCACCCACCCTTATGACAGGTGGAACTATGGCTACACCTTC
>TRBD2|TRBJ2-5|many|TRBV7-9
CASSSGGQETQYF
TGTGCCAGCAGTAGCGGGGGCCAAGAGACCCAGTACTTC
>TRBD2|TRBJ2-3|.|TRBV4-3
CASSQAGGDPAPDTQYF
TGCGCCAGCAGCCAAGCCGGGGGGGACCCGGCCCCAGATACGCAGTATTTT
>.|TRBJ2-7|.|TRBV7-9
CASRSTGPQYF
TGTGCCAGCAGATCCACAGGGCCGCAGTACTTC
>.|TRBJ2-7|few|TRBV5-6
CASSVLGSAGYEQYF
TGTGCCAGCAGCGTCCTGGGGTCCGCAGGCTACGAGCAGTACTTC
>.|TRBJ1-1|.|TRBV5-1
CASRQAGTEAFF
TGCGCCAGCCGCCAAGCGGGGACTGAAGCTTTCTTT
>TRBD2|TRBJ2-7|few|TRBV18
CASSPRGGSNHEQYF
TGTGCCAGCTCACCAAGAGGCGGGAGCAACCACGAGCAGTACTTC
>.|TRBJ2-1|.|TRBV20-1
CSARDGAQRFGLENNEQFF
TGCAGTGCTAGAGATGGAGCACAGAGGTTTGGGCTCGAGAACAATGAGCAGTTCTTC
>TRBD2|TRBJ2-1|.|TRBV14
CASSFWMSGRAYNEQFF
TGTGCCAGCAGCTTCTGGATGAGCGGGAGGGCGTACAATGAGCAGTTCTTC
>TRBD1|TRBJ1-2|many|TRBV10-3
CAISETGHNGYTF
TGTGCCATCTCAGAGACAGGGCACAATGGCTACACCTTC
>TRBD2|TRBJ2-3|.|TRBV7-9
CASSSLLAGGTDTQYF
TGTGCCAGCAGCTCCTTACTAGCGGGAGGCACAGATACGCAGTATTTT
>.|TRBJ2-7|few|TRBV27
CASMGTETVNPYEQYF
TGTGCCAGCATGGGGACCGAGACAGTGAATCCCTACGAGCAGTACTTC
>.|TRBJ2-5|.|TRBV29-1
CSVEPLYQETQYF
TGCAGCGTTGAACCCCTGTACCAAGAGACCCAGTACTTC
>TRBD2|TRBJ2-3|few|TRBV15
CATSIYRGTSVTDTQYF
TGTGCCACCAGCATCTACAGGGGGACTAGCGTCACAGATACGCAGTATTTT
>TRBD2|TRBJ2-1|few|TRBV5-1
CASSLLSGIEQFF
TGCGCCAGCAGCCTGCTTAGCGGGATTGAGCAGTTCTTC
>.|TRBJ2-7|.|TRBV7-8
CASSLAGSKYEQYF
TGTGCCAGCAGCTTAGCCGGCTCGAAATACGAGCAGTACTTC
>.|TRBJ2-1|.|TRBV20-1
CSARRGGAEYNEQFF
TGCAGTGCTAGGCGGGGAGGAGCGGAGTACAATGAGCAGTTCTTC
>.|TRBJ2-7|.|TRBV18
CASSAAAGDTYEQYF
TGTGCCAGCTCAGCGGCCGCAGGGGACACCTACGAGCAGTACTTC
>.|TRBJ2-7|.|TRBV7-9
CASSLAYYEQYF
TGTGCCAGCAGCTTGGCATACTACGAGCAGTACTTC
>TRBD2|TRBJ2-5|.|TRBV20-1
CSASLDSGTLQETQYF
TGCAGTGCTAGTTTAGATAGCGGGACCCTCCAAGAGACCCAGTACTTC
>.|TRBJ2-7|.|TRBV12-3/TRBV12-4
CASSPGPEGSYEQYF
TGTGCCAGCAGTCCCGGACCGGAGGGGTCCTACGAGCAGTACTTC
>.|TRBJ2-2|many|TRBV27
CASTSQGRGGIGFNTGELFF
TGTGCCAGCACCTCCCAGGGCAGGGGAGGCATAGGGTTTAACACCGGGGAGCTGTTTTTT
>.|TRBJ2-6|many|TRBV5-1
CASSSQGSGANVLTF
TGTGCCAGCAGCTCCCAGGGCTCTGGGGCCAACGTCCTGACTTTC
>.|TRBJ2-1|few|TRBV27
CASSLTASDEQFF
TGTGCCAGCAGTTTGACGGCCAGCGATGAGCAGTTCTTC